The T cell receptor (beta chain) described here comes from a study of blood T cell repertoires in COVID-19. This CDR3 is built from 14 residues. Between the trimmed V and J ends, which lost 5 bases and 2 bases, there was a span of 13 bases. Germline V gene data show CDR1 as LNHDA and CDR2 as SQIVND (reference sequence). Exposed volunteers were people who met a COVID-19 case within 2 weeks before study entry. Profiled with immunoSEQ multiplex PCR; TCRdb holds only in-frame clones, not every one. The table shows about 210,000 clones, with 65% to 85% occurring only once. This clonotype originated in a woman in her twenties or thirties who had been exposed to COVID-19. This chain links TRBV19 with TRBJ2-7; tentatively, D is TRBD1 (5 bases). Sequencing was carried out using PBMCs or T cells enriched from blood (not recorded which). The CDR3 nucleotides read TGTGCCAGTAGTGGGCAAAGGGGTCCCTACGAGCAGTACTTC. Translation gives CASSGQRGPYEQYF.